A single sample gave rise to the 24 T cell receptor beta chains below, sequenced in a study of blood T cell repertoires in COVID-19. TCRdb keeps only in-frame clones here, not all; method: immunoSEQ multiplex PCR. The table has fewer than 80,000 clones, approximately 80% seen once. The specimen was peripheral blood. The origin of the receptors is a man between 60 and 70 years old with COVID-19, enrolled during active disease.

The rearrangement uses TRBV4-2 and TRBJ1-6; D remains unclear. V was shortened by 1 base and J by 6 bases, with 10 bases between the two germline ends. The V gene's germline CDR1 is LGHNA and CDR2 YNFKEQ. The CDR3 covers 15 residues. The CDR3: CASSQGPGGNSPLHF. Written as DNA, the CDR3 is TGTGCCAGCAGCCAAGGTCCGGGTGGTAATTCACCCCTCCACTTT.

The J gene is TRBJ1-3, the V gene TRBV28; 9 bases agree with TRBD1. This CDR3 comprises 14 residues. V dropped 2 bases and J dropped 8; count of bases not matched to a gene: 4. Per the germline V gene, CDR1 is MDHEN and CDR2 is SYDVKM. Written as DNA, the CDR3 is TGTGCCAGCAGTTTAGGGGGACAGGGACACACCATATATTTT. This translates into CASSLGGQGHTIYF.

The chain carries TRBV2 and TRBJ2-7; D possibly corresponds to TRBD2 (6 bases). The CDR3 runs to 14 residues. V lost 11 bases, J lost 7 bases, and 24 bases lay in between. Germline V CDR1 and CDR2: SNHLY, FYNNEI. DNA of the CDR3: TGTGCCTCCGCAGGGTCCTCGGGAGTGGGGGAGCAGTACTTC. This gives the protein CASAGSSGVGEQYF.

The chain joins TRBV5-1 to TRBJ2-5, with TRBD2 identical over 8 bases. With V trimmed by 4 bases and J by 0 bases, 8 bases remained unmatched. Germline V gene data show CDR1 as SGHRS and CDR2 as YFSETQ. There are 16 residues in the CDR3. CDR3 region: CASSPGGRKNQETQYF. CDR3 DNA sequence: TGCGCCAGCAGCCCGGGGGGGCGAAAAAACCAAGAGACCCAGTACTTC. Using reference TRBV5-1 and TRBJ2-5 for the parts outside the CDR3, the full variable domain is KAGVTQTPRYLIKTRGQQVTLSCSPISGHRSVSWYQQTPGQGLQFLFEYFSETQRNKGNFPGRFSGRQFSNSRSEMNVSTLELGDSALYLCASSPGGRKNQETQYFGPGTRLLVL.

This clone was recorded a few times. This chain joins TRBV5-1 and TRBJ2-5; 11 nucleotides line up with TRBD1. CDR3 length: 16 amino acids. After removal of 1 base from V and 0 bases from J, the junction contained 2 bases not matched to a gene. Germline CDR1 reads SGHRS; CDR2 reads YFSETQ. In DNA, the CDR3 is TGCGCCAGCAGCTTGTGGGACAGGGGGAACCAAGAGACCCAGTACTTC. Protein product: CASSLWDRGNQETQYF. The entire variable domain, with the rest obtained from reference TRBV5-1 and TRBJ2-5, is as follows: KAGVTQTPRYLIKTRGQQVTLSCSPISGHRSVSWYQQTPGQGLQFLFEYFSETQRNKGNFPGRFSGRQFSNSRSEMNVSTLELGDSALYLCASSLWDRGNQETQYFGPGTRLLVL.

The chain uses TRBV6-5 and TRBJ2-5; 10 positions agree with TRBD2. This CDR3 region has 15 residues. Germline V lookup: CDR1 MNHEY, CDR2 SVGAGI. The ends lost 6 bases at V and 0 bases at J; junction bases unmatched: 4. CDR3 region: CASSPTSGYQETQYF. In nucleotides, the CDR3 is TGTGCCAGCAGCCCGACTAGCGGGTACCAAGAGACCCAGTACTTC.

The CDR3 DNA reads TGTGCCAGCAGCCCTAGAAGTAGCACAGATACGCAGTATTTT. This codes for CASSPRSSTDTQYF. V usage is TRBV3-1 (or the pseudogene TRBV3-2) and J usage is TRBJ2-3; no firm D call. Looked up from germline, CDR1 is LGHDT and CDR2 is YNNKEL (reference sequence). Trimming took off 4 bases at V and 0 bases at J, with 8 bases between the two ends. This CDR3 region has 14 residues.

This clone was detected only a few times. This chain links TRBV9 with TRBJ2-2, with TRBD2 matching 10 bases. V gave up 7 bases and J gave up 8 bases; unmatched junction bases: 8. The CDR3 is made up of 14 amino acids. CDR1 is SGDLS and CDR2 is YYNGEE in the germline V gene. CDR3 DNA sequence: TGTGCCAGCTCGACTAGCGGGCCCTGGGGGGAGCTGTTTTTT. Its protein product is CASSTSGPWGELFF.

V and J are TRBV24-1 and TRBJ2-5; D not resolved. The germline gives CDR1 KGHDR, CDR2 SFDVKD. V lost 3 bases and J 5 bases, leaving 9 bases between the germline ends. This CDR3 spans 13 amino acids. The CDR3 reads CATSDDNRETQYF. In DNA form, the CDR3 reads TGTGCCACCAGTGATGACAATCGGGAGACCCAGTACTTC.

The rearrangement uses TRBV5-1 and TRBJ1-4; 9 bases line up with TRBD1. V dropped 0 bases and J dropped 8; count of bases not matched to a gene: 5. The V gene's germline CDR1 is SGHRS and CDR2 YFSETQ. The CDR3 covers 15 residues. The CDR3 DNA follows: TGCGCCAGCAGCTTGGTGGGACAGGGTGGCGAAAAACTGTTTTTT. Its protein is CASSLVGQGGEKLFF.

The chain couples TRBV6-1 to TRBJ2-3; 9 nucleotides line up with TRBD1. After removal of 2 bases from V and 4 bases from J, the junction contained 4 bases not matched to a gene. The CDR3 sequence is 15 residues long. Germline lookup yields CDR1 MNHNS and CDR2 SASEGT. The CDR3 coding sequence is TGTGCCAGCAGTGAACGGGGGGACAGGGCAGATACGCAGTATTTT. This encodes CASSERGDRADTQYF.

CDR3 loop: CASSPRLAIQETQYF. CDR3 in DNA: TGTGCCAGCAGCCCAAGACTAGCAATCCAAGAGACCCAGTACTTC. The V and J genes are TRBV7-2 and TRBJ2-5; 7 bases agree with TRBD2. The germline CDR1 and CDR2 sequences are SGHTA and FQGNSA. This CDR3 is built from 15 residues. The junction had 7 bases not matched to a gene; V was cut back by 5 bases and J by 1 base.

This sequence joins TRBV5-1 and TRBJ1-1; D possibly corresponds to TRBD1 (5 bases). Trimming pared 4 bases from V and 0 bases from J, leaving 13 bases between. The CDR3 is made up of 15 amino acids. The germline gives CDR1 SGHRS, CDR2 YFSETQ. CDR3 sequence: CASSGREGLNTEAFF. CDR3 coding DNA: TGCGCCAGCAGCGGCAGGGAAGGACTGAACACTGAAGCTTTCTTT. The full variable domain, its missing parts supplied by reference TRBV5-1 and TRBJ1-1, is KAGVTQTPRYLIKTRGQQVTLSCSPISGHRSVSWYQQTPGQGLQFLFEYFSETQRNKGNFPGRFSGRQFSNSRSEMNVSTLELGDSALYLCASSGREGLNTEAFFGQGTRLTVV.

The CDR3, as DNA: TGTGCCAGCAGGGGGGGACAGGGTAGGGGTGGTGACGAGCAGTACTTC. It yields the protein CASRGGQGRGGDEQYF. The chain combines TRBV6-6 with TRBJ2-7, with 9 positions matching TRBD1. CDR3 length: 16 amino acids. After removal of 6 bases from V and 5 bases from J, the junction contained 14 bases not matched to a gene. Germline V CDR1 and CDR2: MNHNY, SVGAGI (reference sequence).

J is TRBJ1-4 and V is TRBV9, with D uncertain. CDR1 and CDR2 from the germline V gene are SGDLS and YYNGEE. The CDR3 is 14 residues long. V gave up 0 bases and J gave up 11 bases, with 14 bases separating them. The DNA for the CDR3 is TGTGCCAGCAGCGTAGCTCGGGGAGGCGAGAAACTGTTTTTT. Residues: CASSVARGGEKLFF.

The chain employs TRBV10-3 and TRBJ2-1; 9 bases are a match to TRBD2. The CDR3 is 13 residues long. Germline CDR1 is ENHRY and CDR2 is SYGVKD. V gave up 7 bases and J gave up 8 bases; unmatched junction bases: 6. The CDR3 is CAIIPAGGDEQFF. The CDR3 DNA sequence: TGTGCCATCATTCCAGCGGGAGGCGATGAGCAGTTCTTC.

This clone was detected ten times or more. The CDR3: CASSPPGLVLNEQFF. The DNA for the CDR3 is TGTGCCAGCTCACCTCCAGGTTTAGTGCTGAATGAGCAGTTCTTC. The gene calls are TRBV18 and TRBJ2-1; no reliable D call. The CDR3 contains 15 residues. Germline CDR1 is KGHSH and CDR2 is LQKENI. V was cut by 3 bases and J by 7 bases, with 16 bases left in between.

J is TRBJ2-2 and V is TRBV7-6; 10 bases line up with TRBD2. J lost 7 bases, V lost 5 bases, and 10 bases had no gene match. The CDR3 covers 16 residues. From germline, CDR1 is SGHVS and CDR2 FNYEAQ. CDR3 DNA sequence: TGTGCCAGCAGCAACCCTAGCGGGAGAGTGGTCGGGGAGCTGTTTTTT. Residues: CASSNPSGRVVGELFF.

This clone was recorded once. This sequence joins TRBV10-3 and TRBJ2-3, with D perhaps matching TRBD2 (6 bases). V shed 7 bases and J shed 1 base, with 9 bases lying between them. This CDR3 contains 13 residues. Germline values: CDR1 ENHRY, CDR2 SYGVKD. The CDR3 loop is CAIKEGGTDTQYF. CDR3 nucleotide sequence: TGTGCCATCAAGGAGGGTGGCACAGATACGCAGTATTTT.

As DNA, the CDR3 is TGTGCCACCAGTGTGGGTGGTAGCCGAGAGACCCAGTACTTC. It translates to CATSVGGSRETQYF. This chain uses TRBV24-1 with TRBJ2-5, with D uncertain. The V gene lost 5 bases and the J gene lost 4 bases, with 13 bases spanning the gap. This CDR3 is 14 amino acids long. Germline V gene data show CDR1 as KGHDR and CDR2 as SFDVKD.

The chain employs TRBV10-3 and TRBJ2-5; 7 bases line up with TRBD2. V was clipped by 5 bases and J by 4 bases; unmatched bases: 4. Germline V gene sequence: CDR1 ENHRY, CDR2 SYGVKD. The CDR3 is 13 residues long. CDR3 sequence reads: CAISNGTTETQYF. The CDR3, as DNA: TGTGCCATCAGTAATGGGACTACAGAGACCCAGTACTTC.

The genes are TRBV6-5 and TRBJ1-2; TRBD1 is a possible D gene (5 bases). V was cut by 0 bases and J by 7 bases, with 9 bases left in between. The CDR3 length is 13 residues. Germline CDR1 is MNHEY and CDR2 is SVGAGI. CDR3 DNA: TGTGCCAGCAGTTACTCAGGGGAAGGTGGCTACACCTTC. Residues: CASSYSGEGGYTF.

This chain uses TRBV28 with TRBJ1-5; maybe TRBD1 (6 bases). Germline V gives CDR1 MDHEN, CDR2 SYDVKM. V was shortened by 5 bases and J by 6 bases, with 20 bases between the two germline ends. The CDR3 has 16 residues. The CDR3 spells CASSPSLRGRGQPQHF. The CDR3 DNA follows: TGTGCCAGCAGTCCCTCCCTGAGGGGCAGGGGTCAGCCCCAGCATTTT.

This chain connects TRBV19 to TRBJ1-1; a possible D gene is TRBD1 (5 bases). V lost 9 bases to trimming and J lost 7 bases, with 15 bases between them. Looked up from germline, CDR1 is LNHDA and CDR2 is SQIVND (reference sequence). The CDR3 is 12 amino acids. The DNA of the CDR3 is TGTGCCAGCCGATCGGAGGGGCTTGAAGCTTTCTTT. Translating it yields CASRSEGLEAFF.